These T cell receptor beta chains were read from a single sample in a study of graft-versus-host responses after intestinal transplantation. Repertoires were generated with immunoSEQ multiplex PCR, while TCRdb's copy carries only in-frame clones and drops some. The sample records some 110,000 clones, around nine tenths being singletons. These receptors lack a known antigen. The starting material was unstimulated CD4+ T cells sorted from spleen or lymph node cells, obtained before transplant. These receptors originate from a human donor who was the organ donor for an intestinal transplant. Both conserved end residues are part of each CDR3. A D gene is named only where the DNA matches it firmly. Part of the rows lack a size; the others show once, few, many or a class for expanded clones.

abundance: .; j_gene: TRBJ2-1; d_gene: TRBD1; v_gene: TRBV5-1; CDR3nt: TGCGCCAGCAGCTTGGGACAGGGTCCGTACAATGAGCAGTTCTTC; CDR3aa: CASSLGQGPYNEQFF
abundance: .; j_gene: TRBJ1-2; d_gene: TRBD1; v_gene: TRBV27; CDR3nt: TGTGCCAGCAGAGAGTACGGACAGGGCTATGGCTACACCTTC; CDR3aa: CASREYGQGYGYTF
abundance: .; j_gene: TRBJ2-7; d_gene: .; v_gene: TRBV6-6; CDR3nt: TGTGCCAGCATCCTACCAGGGAGCTCCTACGAGCAGTACTTC; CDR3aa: CASILPGSSYEQYF
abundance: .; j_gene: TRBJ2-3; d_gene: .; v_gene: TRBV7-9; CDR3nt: TGTGCCAGCAGCTTCGGGGTTAGCACAGATACGCAGTATTTT; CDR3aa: CASSFGVSTDTQYF
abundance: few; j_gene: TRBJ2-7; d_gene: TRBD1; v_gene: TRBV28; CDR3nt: TGTGCCAGCAGCTACAGGGACAGACCTTATTCGCAGTACTTC; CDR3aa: CASSYRDRPYSQYF
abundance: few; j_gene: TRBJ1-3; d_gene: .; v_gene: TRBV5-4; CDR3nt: TGTGCCAGCAGCTCGCCAGGGGCTGGAAACACCATATATTTT; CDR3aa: CASSSPGAGNTIYF
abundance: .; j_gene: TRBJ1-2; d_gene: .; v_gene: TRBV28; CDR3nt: TGTGCCAGCAGCCCCGTGGGCTATGGCTACACCTTC; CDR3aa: CASSPVGYGYTF
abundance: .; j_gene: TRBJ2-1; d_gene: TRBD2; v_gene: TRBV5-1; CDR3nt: TGCGCCAGCAGCCAGTTTAGATCCCGAGTAGCGGGAGGCAATGAGCAGTTCTTC; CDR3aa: CASSQFRSRVAGGNEQFF
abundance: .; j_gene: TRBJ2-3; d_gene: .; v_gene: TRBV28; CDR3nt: TGTGCCAGCAGTTTATGGGACTGGCGGGCCCTCACAGATACGCAGTATTTT; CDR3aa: CASSLWDWRALTDTQYF
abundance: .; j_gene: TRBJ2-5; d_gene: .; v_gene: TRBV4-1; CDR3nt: TGCGCCAGCAGCCAAGTGGGGCCGAGGTTCGGAGAGACCCAGTACTTC; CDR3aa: CASSQVGPRFGETQYF
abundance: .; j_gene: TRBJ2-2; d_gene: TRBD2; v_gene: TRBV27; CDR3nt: TGTGCCAGCAGCCCCCGACTAGCGGGAGGGGTCGGGGAGCTGTTTTTT; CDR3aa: CASSPRLAGGVGELFF
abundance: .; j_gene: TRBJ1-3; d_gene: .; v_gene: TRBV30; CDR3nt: TGTGCCTGGAGTTTAGGGGCAGTCTCTGGAAACACCATATATTTT; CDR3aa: CAWSLGAVSGNTIYF
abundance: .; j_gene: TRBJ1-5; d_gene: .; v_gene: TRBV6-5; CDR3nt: TGTGCCAGCAGTCCCCAGGTGGGCAATCAGCCCCAGCATTTT; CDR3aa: CASSPQVGNQPQHF
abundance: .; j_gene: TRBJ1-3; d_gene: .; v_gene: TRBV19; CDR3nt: TGTGCCAGTAGTATACAGATCTCCGAGGAGGGTGGAAACACCATATATTTT; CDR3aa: CASSIQISEEGGNTIYF
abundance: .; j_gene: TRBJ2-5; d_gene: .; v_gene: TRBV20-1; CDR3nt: TGCAGTGCTGAGGCTCTGGAGACCCAGTACTTC; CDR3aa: CSAEALETQYF